What follows are 2 T cell receptor beta chains derived from one specimen sequenced in a study of T cell responses to AZD1222 COVID-19 vaccine. Sequencing used immunoSEQ multiplex PCR; TCRdb keeps in-frame clones, though not all of them. The table lists 90,000 or so clones, under 90% of them singletons. The material sequenced was peripheral blood, taken on day 0 of AZD1222 vaccination. The receptor source for this set is an adult in good health.

The chain links TRBV30 to TRBJ2-7; 8 bases are a match to TRBD1. V shed 8 bases and J 2 bases; nucleotides not matched to a gene: 8. Germline CDR1 GTSNPN, CDR2 SVGIG (reference sequence). The CDR3 runs to 13 residues. The chain's CDR3 is CALDVDRAYEQYF. In DNA form, the CDR3 reads TGTGCCCTGGATGTGGACAGGGCCTACGAGCAGTACTTC. The complete variable domain, with remaining parts taken from reference TRBV30 and TRBJ2-7, reads SQTIHQWPATLVQPVGSPLSLECTVEGTSNPNLYWYRQAAGRGLQLLFYSVGIGQISSEVPQNLSASRPQDRQFILSSKKLLLSDSGFYLCALDVDRAYEQYFGPGTRLTVT.

This sequence joins TRBV20-1 and TRBJ2-5; 11 bases are shared with TRBD2. CDR1 is DFQATT, CDR2 SNEGSKA, per germline (reference sequence). V was pared by 3 bases and J by 4 bases, with 4 bases of the junction left unmatched. CDR3 length: 14 amino acids. This CDR3 is CSASSGGGLETQYF. For the CDR3, the DNA is TGCAGTGCTAGTAGCGGGGGGGGATTAGAGACCCAGTACTTC.